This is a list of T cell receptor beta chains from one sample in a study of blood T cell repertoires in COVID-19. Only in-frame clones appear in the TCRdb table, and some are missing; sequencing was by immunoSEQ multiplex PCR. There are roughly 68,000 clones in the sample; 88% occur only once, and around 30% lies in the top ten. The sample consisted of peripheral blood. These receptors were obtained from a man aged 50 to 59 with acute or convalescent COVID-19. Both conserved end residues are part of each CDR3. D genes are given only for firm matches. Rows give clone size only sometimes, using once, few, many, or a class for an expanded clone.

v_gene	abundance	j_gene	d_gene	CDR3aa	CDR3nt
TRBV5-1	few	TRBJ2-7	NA	CASSWDHGSSYEQYF	TGCGCCAGCAGCTGGGACCACGGGAGCTCCTACGAGCAGTACTTC
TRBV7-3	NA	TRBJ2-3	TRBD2	CASSRGSGVIADTQYF	TGTGCCAGCAGCCGAGGGAGCGGGGTTATCGCAGATACGCAGTATTTT
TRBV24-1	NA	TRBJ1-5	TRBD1	CATSDRDRRTLNSNQPQHF	TGTGCCACCAGTGACAGGGACAGGAGAACCTTAAATAGCAATCAGCCCCAGCATTTT
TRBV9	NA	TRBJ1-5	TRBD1	CASSAGTGYQPQHF	TGTGCCAGCAGCGCCGGGACAGGGTACCAGCCCCAGCATTTT
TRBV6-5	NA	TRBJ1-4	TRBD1	CASSSGTGGNEKLFF	TGTGCCAGCAGTTCCGGGACAGGGGGCAATGAAAAACTGTTTTTT
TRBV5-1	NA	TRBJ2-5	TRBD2	CASSPGLAGGIETQYF	TGCGCCAGCAGCCCGGGACTAGCGGGGGGGATAGAGACCCAGTACTTC
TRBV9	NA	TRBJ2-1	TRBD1	CASSVPQGASYNEQFF	TGTGCCAGCAGCGTTCCACAGGGGGCTTCCTACAATGAGCAGTTCTTC
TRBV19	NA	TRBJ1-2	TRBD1	CASGKRDRGLYGYTF	TGTGCCAGTGGAAAACGGGACAGGGGGCTCTATGGCTACACCTTC
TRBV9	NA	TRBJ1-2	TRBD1	CASSVEGGNRGLGYTF	TGTGCCAGCAGCGTGGAGGGAGGGAACAGGGGGCTGGGCTACACCTTC
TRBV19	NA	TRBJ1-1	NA	CASRGGRPNTEAFF	TGTGCCAGTAGGGGGGGAAGACCGAACACTGAAGCTTTCTTT
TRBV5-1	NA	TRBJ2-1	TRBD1	CASSSRDRGSYNEQFF	TGCGCCAGCAGCTCCCGGGACAGGGGCTCCTACAATGAGCAGTTCTTC
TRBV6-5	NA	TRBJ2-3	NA	CASSSSGEQYF	TGTGCCAGCAGTTCGTCGGGGGAACAGTATTTT
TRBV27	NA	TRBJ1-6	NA	CASSFQQRNSPLHF	TGTGCCAGCAGTTTTCAACAGAGAAATTCACCCCTCCACTTT
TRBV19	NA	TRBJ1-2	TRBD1	CASSMPGGYGYTF	TGTGCCAGTAGTATGCCAGGGGGCTATGGCTACACCTTC
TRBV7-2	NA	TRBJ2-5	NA	CASSFDSFQETQYF	TGTGCCAGCAGCTTTGACAGCTTCCAAGAGACCCAGTACTTC
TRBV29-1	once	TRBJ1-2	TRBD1	CSVAQGTGANYGYTF	TGCAGCGTTGCCCAGGGGACAGGAGCTAACTATGGCTACACCTTC
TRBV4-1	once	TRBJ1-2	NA	CASSQDLGGVYGYTF	TGCGCCAGCAGCCAAGATTTGGGGGGAGTCTATGGCTACACCTTC
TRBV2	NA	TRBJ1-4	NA	CASSRERQSEKLFF	TGTGCCAGCAGTCGCGAACGACAATCCGAAAAACTGTTTTTT
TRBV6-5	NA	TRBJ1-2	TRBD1	CASRTPGTGYYGYTF	TGTGCCAGCAGGACTCCCGGGACAGGGTACTATGGCTACACCTTC
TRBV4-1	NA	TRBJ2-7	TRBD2	CASSQGEGRDYEQYF	TGCGCCAGCAGCCAAGGAGAGGGGAGGGATTACGAGCAGTACTTC
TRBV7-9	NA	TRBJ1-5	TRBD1	CASSQTGGLQPQHF	TGTGCCAGCAGCCAAACAGGGGGACTACAGCCCCAGCATTTT
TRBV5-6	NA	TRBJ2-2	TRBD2	CASSLALLAGAPSGELFF	TGTGCCAGCAGCTTGGCCTTATTAGCGGGGGCCCCAAGCGGGGAGCTGTTTTTT
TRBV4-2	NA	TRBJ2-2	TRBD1	CASSQGPGTVNTGELFF	TGTGCCAGCAGCCAGGGTCCCGGGACAGTAAACACCGGGGAGCTGTTTTTT
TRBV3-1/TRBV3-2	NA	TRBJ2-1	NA	CASSLRDGDNEQFF	TGTGCCAGCAGCCTCCGGGATGGAGACAATGAGCAGTTCTTC
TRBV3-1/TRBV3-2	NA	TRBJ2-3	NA	CASSQMTGGLPSAQYF	TGTGCCAGCAGCCAGATGACAGGCGGCCTCCCATCCGCGCAGTATTTT
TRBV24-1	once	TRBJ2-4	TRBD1	CATRGQGNIQYF	TGTGCCACCAGGGGACAGGGCAACATTCAGTACTTC